This is a list of T cell receptor beta chains from one sample in a study of blood T cell repertoires in COVID-19. Sequencing was performed with immunoSEQ multiplex PCR; in TCRdb, only in-frame clones are kept and a portion is missing. The repertoire consists of approximately 310,000 clones, with roughly 84% occurring once and the leading ten covering 1%. The sequencing input was peripheral blood. The receptors come from a man aged 50 to 60 with active or convalescent COVID-19. Both conserved end residues are part of each CDR3. A D gene is named only where the DNA matches it firmly. Where a row states a size, it is once, few, many or the class of an expanded clone; other rows omit it.

abundance,d_gene,len,j_gene,v_gene,CDR3nt,CDR3aa
-,-,14,TRBJ2-5,TRBV27,TGTGCCAGCAGCTCATCCCCCAACTTTAGCGTCCAGTACTTC,CASSSSPNFSVQYF
-,TRBD1,14,TRBJ1-1,TRBV28,TGTGCCAGCAGCGATCAGGGGGCTAGGACTGAAGCTTTCTTT,CASSDQGARTEAFF
-,TRBD1,12,TRBJ1-2,TRBV5-1,TGCGCCAGCAGCTCAGACAGGGAAGGCTACACCTTC,CASSSDREGYTF
-,TRBD2,16,TRBJ2-4,TRBV19,TGTGCCAGTAACCCTAGCGGGACGGCGGCCAAAAACATTCAGTACTTC,CASNPSGTAAKNIQYF
-,-,16,TRBJ2-5,TRBV24-1,TGTGCCACCAGTGATTTGGGAGGAGGGACCCAAGAGACCCAGTACTTC,CATSDLGGGTQETQYF
-,-,16,TRBJ1-2,TRBV21-1,TGTGCCAGCAGCAAAGTTGACAGGGGAAAGCGCTATGGCTACACCTTC,CASSKVDRGKRYGYTF
-,-,12,TRBJ1-4,TRBV10-2,TGCGCCAGCCGAGAGCCCCATGAAAAACTGTTTTTT,CASREPHEKLFF
-,-,12,TRBJ2-5,TRBV24-1,TGTGCCACCAGTGACAGGGGTGAGACCCAGTACTTC,CATSDRGETQYF
-,-,13,TRBJ2-2,TRBV5-1,TGCGCCAGCTCCGGACAGAACACCGGGGAGCTGTTTTTT,CASSGQNTGELFF
once,TRBD1,15,TRBJ2-7,TRBV11-3,TGTGCCAGCAGCCCCGGGACAGGGTCCTCCTACGAGCAGTACTTC,CASSPGTGSSYEQYF
-,-,14,TRBJ2-7,TRBV28,TGTGCCAGCAGTGGCCATACAGGTTACAACGAGCAGTACTTC,CASSGHTGYNEQYF
-,TRBD2,14,TRBJ2-1,TRBV6-5,TGTGCCAGTCAGGAACTAGCGGGATACAATGAGCAGTTCTTC,CASQELAGYNEQFF
-,-,13,TRBJ1-1,TRBV18,TGTGCCAGCTCACCATACCAGACGGGGGAAGCTTTCTTT,CASSPYQTGEAFF
once,-,15,TRBJ2-7,TRBV24-1,TGTGCCACCAGTGCTAGCGACGCAAAATCCTACGAGCAGTACTTC,CATSASDAKSYEQYF
-,TRBD1,18,TRBJ1-6,TRBV4-1,TGCGCCAGCAGCCAAGAGATTGTGTCGGACAGGGAGAGCTCACCCCTCCACTTT,CASSQEIVSDRESSPLHF
-,-,14,TRBJ1-3,TRBV7-9,TGTGCCAGCAGCTTACAGGGATCTGGAAACACCATATATTTT,CASSLQGSGNTIYF
-,-,12,TRBJ2-1,TRBV28,TGTGCCAGCAGGTCGACAAGCAATGAGCAGTTCTTC,CASRSTSNEQFF
-,-,14,TRBJ2-3,TRBV19,TGTGCCAGTACCCCCCGGGATCGCACAGATACGCAGTATTTT,CASTPRDRTDTQYF
-,-,16,TRBJ1-5,TRBV4-3,TGCGCCAGCAGCCCCTCCGGAGTCCCGGGCAATCAGCCCCAGCATTTT,CASSPSGVPGNQPQHF
-,-,16,TRBJ2-2,TRBV5-6,TGTGCCAGCAGCTTGGGTGGCCTGTTGAACACCGGGGAGCTGTTTTTT,CASSLGGLLNTGELFF
once,-,14,TRBJ1-3,TRBV6-2/TRBV6-3,TGTGCCAGCAGTCCACAGCTCTCTGGAAACACCATATATTTT,CASSPQLSGNTIYF
-,TRBD1,15,TRBJ2-1,TRBV18,TGTGCCAGCTCACCAGGGACAGGGGTTAACGATGAGCAGTTCTTC,CASSPGTGVNDEQFF
-,-,14,TRBJ1-1,TRBV10-1,TGCGCCAGCAATGAAGACGGACAGAACACTGAAGCTTTCTTT,CASNEDGQNTEAFF
-,TRBD1,14,TRBJ1-1,TRBV4-3,TGCGCCGGATCGAGGAACAGGGGGAACACTGAAGCTTTCTTT,CAGSRNRGNTEAFF
-,TRBD1,15,TRBJ2-1,TRBV3-1/TRBV3-2,TGTGCCAGCAGCCAGGACAGGGACGCCTTCAATGAGCAGTTCTTC,CASSQDRDAFNEQFF
once,TRBD1,14,TRBJ2-5,TRBV29-1,TGCAGCGTGAGAACCGGGACAGGTCAAGAGACCCAGTACTTC,CSVRTGTGQETQYF
-,-,15,TRBJ1-1,TRBV30,TGTGCCTGGAGTGTAAAAGCAGCGCTGTACACTGAAGCTTTCTTT,CAWSVKAALYTEAFF
-,-,14,TRBJ2-7,TRBV6-6,TGTGCCAGCAGTTACTCCGGAGAGACCTACGAGCAGTACTTC,CASSYSGETYEQYF
-,TRBD2,16,TRBJ2-3,TRBV6-5,TGTGCCAGCAGTTCCCAGGGGCGACTAGCGGGAGATACGCAGTATTTT,CASSSQGRLAGDTQYF
-,-,15,TRBJ2-3,TRBV7-9,TGTGCCAGCAGCTTTCCAGTTTCTAGCACAGATACGCAGTATTTT,CASSFPVSSTDTQYF
-,-,17,TRBJ2-5,TRBV7-6,TGTGCCAGCAGCTTAGACCGGATAGCTCATTACCAAGAGACCCAGTACTTC,CASSLDRIAHYQETQYF
once,-,12,TRBJ2-3,TRBV7-2,TGTGCCAGCAGCCCTCGGCGGGATACGCAGTATTTT,CASSPRRDTQYF
-,TRBD1,14,TRBJ2-2,TRBV27,TGTGCCAGCCCCGGGACAGTGAACACCGGGGAGCTGTTTTTT,CASPGTVNTGELFF
-,-,12,TRBJ2-3,TRBV19,TGTTCCTCCGGGTCTAGCACAGATACGCAGTATTTT,CSSGSSTDTQYF
-,TRBD1,15,TRBJ1-6,TRBV10-3,TGTGCCATCAGTGGGGGGACAGGGTCTAATTCACCCCTCCACTTT,CAISGGTGSNSPLHF
-,-,13,TRBJ1-1,TRBV11-2,TGTGCCAGCAGCTTGCGACAGAACACTGAAGCTTTCTTT,CASSLRQNTEAFF
-,-,13,TRBJ1-6,TRBV6-5,TGTGCCGCGGGGGCAGGTAGGGGTTCACCCCTCCACTTT,CAAGAGRGSPLHF
-,TRBD2,16,TRBJ2-1,TRBV5-1,TGCGCCAGCAGCTCCTTCGGGACTAGCTCCTACAATGAGCAGTTCTTC,CASSSFGTSSYNEQFF
-,TRBD1,16,TRBJ2-7,TRBV7-9,TGTGCCAGCAGCTCTAACTCCGGGACAGGGGTATACGAGCAGTACTTC,CASSSNSGTGVYEQYF
-,TRBD1,16,TRBJ2-2,TRBV6-5,TGTGCCAGCAGTTACGACAGGGGGAGATACACCGGGGAGCTGTTTTTT,CASSYDRGRYTGELFF
-,TRBD1,14,TRBJ1-4,TRBV7-2,TGTGCCAGCAGCTTAGACAGGGGGGTTGAAAAACTGTTTTTT,CASSLDRGVEKLFF
-,-,14,TRBJ2-1,TRBV5-6,TGTGCCAGCAGCTTGAAATTCTGGGAGAATGAGCAGTTCTTC,CASSLKFWENEQFF
once,-,15,TRBJ1-3,TRBV19,TGTGCCAGTAGTATACAGGTCCGCTCTGGAAACACCATATATTTT,CASSIQVRSGNTIYF
-,TRBD1,13,TRBJ1-3,TRBV30,TGTGCCTGGTGGACAGGTATAGGAAACACCATATATTTT,CAWWTGIGNTIYF
-,-,14,TRBJ2-7,TRBV7-9,TGTGCCAGCAGCTTACGGGGGGCTTCCTACGAGCAGTACTTC,CASSLRGASYEQYF
-,TRBD1,13,TRBJ2-7,TRBV7-9,TGTGCCAGCAGCCTGGACAGGGCCTACGAGCAGTACTTC,CASSLDRAYEQYF
once,TRBD1,13,TRBJ1-4,TRBV27,TGTGCCAGCAAGACAGGGAACAGTGAAAAACTGTTTTTT,CASKTGNSEKLFF
-,TRBD2,17,TRBJ2-1,TRBV5-6,TGTGCCAGCAGCTTGACTAGCGGGAGGGTAGAAGGCAATGAGCAGTTCTTC,CASSLTSGRVEGNEQFF
-,-,16,TRBJ1-5,TRBV28,TGTGCCAGCAGCCCTTTACGGTTTAATAGCAATCAGCCCCAGCATTTT,CASSPLRFNSNQPQHF
-,-,16,TRBJ2-1,TRBV5-6,TGTGCCAGCACCCTAGGAGCGGGCACTTTCTACAATGAGCAGTTCTTC,CASTLGAGTFYNEQFF
-,-,15,TRBJ2-3,TRBV19,TGTGCCAGTAGTCCAAGGCCGGGGAGGACAGATACGCAGTATTTT,CASSPRPGRTDTQYF
-,TRBD2,16,TRBJ2-7,TRBV10-3,TGTGCCATCAATAAGGGGCTAGCGGGAGCCCCCTACGAGCAGTACTTC,CAINKGLAGAPYEQYF
-,-,15,TRBJ1-6,TRBV9,TGTGCCAGCAGCGTATCAGGTGGGAGGGATTCACCCCTCCACTTT,CASSVSGGRDSPLHF
few,TRBD1,17,TRBJ1-6,TRBV10-2,TGCGCCAGCAGTGAGTGGGGTCCGAGACAGGGAGGTTCACCCCTCCACTTT,CASSEWGPRQGGSPLHF
-,TRBD1,14,TRBJ1-2,TRBV6-6,TGTGCCAGCAGTTACGGGGGACAGGGTGGTGGCTACACCTTC,CASSYGGQGGGYTF
-,-,15,TRBJ1-1,TRBV5-1,TGCGCCAGCAGCTTGGTTGGCGGATTGAACACTGAAGCTTTCTTT,CASSLVGGLNTEAFF
-,-,16,TRBJ1-2,TRBV18,TGTGCCAGCTCATCCACCGGACAGTCCGCTAACTATGGCTACACCTTC,CASSSTGQSANYGYTF
-,TRBD2,20,TRBJ2-7,TRBV5-1,TGCGCCAGCAGCTTCTGGGGGACTAGCGGGAGGGACCTAACAGCCTACGAGCAGTACTTC,CASSFWGTSGRDLTAYEQYF